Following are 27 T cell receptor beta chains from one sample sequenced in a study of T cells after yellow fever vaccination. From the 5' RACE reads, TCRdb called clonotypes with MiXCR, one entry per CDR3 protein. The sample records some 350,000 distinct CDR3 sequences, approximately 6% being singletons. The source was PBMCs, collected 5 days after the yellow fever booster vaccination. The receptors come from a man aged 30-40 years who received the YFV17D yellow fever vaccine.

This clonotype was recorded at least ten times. This CDR3 is CASLAGPRETQYF. CDR3 DNA: TGTGCCAGTCTAGCGGGACCTCGGGAGACCCAGTACTTC. The chain has TRBV7-2 and TRBJ2-5; TRBD2 matches 9 bases. After removal of 9 bases from V and 5 bases from J, the junction contained 7 bases not matched to a gene. The CDR3 contains 13 residues. Germline V gives CDR1 SGHTA, CDR2 FQGNSA.

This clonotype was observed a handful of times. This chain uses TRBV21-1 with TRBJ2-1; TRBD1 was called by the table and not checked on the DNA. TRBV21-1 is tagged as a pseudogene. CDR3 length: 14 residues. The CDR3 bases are TGTGCCAGCAGAGGGGGGTCCGGGAGCCATGAGCAGTTCTTC. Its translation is CASRGGSGSHEQFF.

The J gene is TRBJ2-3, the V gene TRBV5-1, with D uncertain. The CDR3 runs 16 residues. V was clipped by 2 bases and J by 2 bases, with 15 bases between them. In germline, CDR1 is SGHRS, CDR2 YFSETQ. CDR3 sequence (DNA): TGCGCCAGCAGCTTAGTCGGAACAGCTAACACAGATACGCAGTATTTT. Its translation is CASSLVGTANTDTQYF.

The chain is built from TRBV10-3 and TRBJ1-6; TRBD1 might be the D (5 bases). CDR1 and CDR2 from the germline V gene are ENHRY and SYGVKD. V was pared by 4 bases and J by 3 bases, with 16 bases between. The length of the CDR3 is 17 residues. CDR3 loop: CAISAAGLSNYNSPLHF. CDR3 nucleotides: TGTGCCATCAGTGCTGCAGGGCTCTCTAACTATAATTCACCCCTCCACTTT.

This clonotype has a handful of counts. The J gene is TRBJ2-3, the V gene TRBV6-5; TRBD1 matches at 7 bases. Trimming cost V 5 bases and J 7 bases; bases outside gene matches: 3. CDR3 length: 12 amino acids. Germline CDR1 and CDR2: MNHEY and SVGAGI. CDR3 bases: TGTGCCAGCAGTAACAGGGGAAATACGCAGTATTTT. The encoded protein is CASSNRGNTQYF.

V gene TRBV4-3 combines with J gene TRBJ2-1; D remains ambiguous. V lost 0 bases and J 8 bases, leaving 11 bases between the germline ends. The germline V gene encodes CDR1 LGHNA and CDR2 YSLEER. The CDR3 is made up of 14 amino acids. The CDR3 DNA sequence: TGCGCCAGCAGCCAAGAATCCCGCCCCCATGAGCAGTTCTTC. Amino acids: CASSQESRPHEQFF.

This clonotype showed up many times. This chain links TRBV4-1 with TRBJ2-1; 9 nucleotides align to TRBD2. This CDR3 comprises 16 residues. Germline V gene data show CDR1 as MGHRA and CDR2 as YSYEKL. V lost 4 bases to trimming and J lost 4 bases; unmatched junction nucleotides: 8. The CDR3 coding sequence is TGCGCCAGCAGCCCAGGGTGGACTAGCGCTTACAATGAGCAGTTCTTC. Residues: CASSPGWTSAYNEQFF.

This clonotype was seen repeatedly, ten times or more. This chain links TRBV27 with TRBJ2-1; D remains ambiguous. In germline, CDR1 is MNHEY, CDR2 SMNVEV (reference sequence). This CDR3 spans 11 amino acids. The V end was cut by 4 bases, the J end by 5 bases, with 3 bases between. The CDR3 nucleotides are TGTGCCAGCAGTTGGCACAATGAGCAGTTCTTC. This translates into CASSWHNEQFF.

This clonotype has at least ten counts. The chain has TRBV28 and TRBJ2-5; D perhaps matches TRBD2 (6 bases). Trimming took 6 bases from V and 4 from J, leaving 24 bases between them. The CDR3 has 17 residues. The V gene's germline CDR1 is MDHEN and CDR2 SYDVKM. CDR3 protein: CASSSLPGLVLGETQYF. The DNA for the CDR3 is TGTGCCAGCAGCTCCCTCCCGGGACTCGTCCTAGGAGAGACCCAGTACTTC.

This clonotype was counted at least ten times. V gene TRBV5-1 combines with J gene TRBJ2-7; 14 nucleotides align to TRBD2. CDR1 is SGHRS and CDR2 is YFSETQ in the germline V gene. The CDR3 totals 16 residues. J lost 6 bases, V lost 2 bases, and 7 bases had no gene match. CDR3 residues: CASSLGTSGSISEQYF. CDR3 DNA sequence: TGCGCCAGCAGCTTAGGGACTAGCGGGAGTATCTCCGAGCAGTACTTC.

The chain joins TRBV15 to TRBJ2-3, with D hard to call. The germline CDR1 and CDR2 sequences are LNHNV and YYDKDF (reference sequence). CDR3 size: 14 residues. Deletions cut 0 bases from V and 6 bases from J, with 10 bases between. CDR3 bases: TGTGCCACCAGCAGAGATAGATCGGCCGATACGCAGTATTTT. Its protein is CATSRDRSADTQYF.

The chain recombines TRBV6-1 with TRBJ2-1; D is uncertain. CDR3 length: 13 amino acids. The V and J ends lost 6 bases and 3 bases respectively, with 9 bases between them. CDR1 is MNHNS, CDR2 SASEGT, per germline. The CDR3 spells CASRKDGYNEQFF. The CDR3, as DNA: TGTGCCAGCAGGAAAGACGGCTACAATGAGCAGTTCTTC.

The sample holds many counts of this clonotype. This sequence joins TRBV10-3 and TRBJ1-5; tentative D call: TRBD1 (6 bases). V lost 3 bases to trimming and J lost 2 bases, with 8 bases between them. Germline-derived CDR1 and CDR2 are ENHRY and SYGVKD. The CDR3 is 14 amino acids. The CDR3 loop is CAISDRQGNQPQHF. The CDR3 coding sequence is TGTGCCATCAGTGACCGACAGGGCAATCAGCCCCAGCATTTT.

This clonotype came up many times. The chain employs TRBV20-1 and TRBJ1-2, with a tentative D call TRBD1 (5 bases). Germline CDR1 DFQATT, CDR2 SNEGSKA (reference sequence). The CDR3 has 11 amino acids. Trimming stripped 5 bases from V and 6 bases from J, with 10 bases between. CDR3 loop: CSAGALDGYTF. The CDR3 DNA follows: TGCAGTGCTGGGGCTCTTGATGGCTACACCTTC.

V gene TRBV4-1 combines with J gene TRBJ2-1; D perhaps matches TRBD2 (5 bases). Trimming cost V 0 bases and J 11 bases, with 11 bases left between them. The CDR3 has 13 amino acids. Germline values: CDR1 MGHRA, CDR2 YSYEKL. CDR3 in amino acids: CASSQDEGMKQFF. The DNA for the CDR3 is TGCGCCAGCAGCCAAGATGAGGGAATGAAGCAGTTCTTC.

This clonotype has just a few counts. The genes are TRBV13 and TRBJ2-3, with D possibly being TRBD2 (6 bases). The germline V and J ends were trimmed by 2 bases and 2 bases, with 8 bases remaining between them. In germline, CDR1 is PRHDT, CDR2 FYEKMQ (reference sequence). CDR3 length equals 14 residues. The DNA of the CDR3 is TGTGCCAGCAGCTTACCTAGCGCCACAGATACGCAGTATTTT. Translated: CASSLPSATDTQYF.

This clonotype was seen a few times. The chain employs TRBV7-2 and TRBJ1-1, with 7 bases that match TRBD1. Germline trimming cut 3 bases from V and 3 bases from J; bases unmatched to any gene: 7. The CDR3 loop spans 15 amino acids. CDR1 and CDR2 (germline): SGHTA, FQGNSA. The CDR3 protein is CASSFYRGRDTEAFF. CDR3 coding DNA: TGTGCCAGCAGCTTCTACAGGGGAAGGGACACTGAAGCTTTCTTT.

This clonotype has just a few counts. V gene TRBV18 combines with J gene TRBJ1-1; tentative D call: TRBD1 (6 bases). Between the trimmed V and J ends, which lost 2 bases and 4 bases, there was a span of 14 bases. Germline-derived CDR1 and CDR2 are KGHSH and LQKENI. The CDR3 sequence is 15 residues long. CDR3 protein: CASSPRAGAGTEAFF. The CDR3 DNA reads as TGTGCCAGCTCACCAAGGGCGGGGGCGGGCACTGAAGCTTTCTTT.

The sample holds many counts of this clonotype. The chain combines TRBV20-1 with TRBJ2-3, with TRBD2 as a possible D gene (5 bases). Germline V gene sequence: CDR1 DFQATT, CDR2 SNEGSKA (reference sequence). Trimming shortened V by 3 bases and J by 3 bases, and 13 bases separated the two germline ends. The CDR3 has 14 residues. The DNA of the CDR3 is TGCAGTGCTAGGAGTGGGAGTGGGACAGATACGCAGTATTTT. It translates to CSARSGSGTDTQYF.

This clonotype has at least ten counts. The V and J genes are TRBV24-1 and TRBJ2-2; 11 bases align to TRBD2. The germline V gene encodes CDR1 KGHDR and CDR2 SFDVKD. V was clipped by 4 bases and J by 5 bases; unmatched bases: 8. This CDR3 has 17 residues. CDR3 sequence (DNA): TGTGCCACCAGTGACCCCACTAGCGGGAGTGGGACCGGGGAGCTGTTTTTT. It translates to CATSDPTSGSGTGELFF.

The CDR3 DNA is TGTGCCAGCAGCTCGGACAGTCCTATGCGGGGCTACACCTTC. Amino acids: CASSSDSPMRGYTF. The rearrangement links TRBV5-4 to TRBJ1-2; maybe TRBD1 (6 bases). The CDR3 is made up of 14 amino acids. Germline V gene data show CDR1 as SGHNT and CDR2 as YYREEE (reference sequence). The V end was cut by 3 bases, the J end by 8 bases, with 17 bases between.

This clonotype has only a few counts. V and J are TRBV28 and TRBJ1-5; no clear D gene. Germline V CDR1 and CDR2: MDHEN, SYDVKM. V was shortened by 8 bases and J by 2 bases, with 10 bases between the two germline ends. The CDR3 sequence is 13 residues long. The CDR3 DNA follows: TGTGCCAGCCAGAGGGCTGGCAATCAGCCCCAGCATTTT. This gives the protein CASQRAGNQPQHF.

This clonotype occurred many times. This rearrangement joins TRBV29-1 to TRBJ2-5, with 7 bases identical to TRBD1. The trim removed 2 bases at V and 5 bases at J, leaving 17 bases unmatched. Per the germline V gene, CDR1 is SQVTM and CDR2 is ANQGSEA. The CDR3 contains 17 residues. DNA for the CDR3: TGCAGCGTTGAACGGACCGGACAGGATACCCTGGAGGAGACCCAGTACTTC. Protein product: CSVERTGQDTLEETQYF.

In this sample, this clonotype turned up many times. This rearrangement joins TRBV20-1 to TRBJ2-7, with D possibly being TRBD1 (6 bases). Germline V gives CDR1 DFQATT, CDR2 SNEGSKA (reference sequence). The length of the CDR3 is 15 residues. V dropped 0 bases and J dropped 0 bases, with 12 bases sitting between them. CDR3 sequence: CSARDLPGDSYEQYF. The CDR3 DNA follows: TGCAGTGCTAGAGATTTGCCAGGGGACTCCTACGAGCAGTACTTC.

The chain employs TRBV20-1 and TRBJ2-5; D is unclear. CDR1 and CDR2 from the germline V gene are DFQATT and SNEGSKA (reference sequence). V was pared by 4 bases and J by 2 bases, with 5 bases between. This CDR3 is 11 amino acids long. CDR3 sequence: CSANLQETQYF. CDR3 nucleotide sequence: TGCAGTGCTAATTTACAAGAGACCCAGTACTTC.

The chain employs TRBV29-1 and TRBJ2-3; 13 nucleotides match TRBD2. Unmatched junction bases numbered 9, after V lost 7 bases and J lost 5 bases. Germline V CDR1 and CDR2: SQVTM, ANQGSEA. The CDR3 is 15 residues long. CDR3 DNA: TGCAGCGCTGTTGGGACTAGCGGGGACGTAGATACGCAGTATTTT. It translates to CSAVGTSGDVDTQYF.

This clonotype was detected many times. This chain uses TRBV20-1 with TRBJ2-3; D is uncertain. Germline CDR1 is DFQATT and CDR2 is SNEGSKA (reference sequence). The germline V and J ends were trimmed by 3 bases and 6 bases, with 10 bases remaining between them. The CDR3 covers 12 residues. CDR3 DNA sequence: TGCAGTGCTAGGATTCGCGTCGATACGCAGTATTTT. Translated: CSARIRVDTQYF.